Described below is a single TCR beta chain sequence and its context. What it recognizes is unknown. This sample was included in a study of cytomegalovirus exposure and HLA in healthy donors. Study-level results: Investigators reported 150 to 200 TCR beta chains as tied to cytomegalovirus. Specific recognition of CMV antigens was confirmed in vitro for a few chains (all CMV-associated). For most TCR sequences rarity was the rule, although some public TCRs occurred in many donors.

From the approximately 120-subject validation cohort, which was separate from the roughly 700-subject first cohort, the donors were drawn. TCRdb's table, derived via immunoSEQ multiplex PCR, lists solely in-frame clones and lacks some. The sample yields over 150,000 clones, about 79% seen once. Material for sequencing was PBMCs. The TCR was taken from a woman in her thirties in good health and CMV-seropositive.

The CDR3 reads CASSAGYMGQPQHF. CDR3 nucleotide sequence: TGTGCCAGCAGCGCAGGGTATATGGGACAGCCCCAGCATTTT. The chain has TRBV6-5 and TRBJ1-5; TRBD1 might be the D (5 bases). The CDR3 is 14 residues long. The germline gives CDR1 MNHEY, CDR2 SVGAGI. Trimming cost V 6 bases and J 7 bases, with 16 bases left between them.